This T cell receptor (beta chain) was captured by sequencing in a study of response to subunit inactivated influenza vaccine. TCRdb itself ran the RT-PCR reads through MiXCR, one entry per CDR3 protein. The sample holds 860,000 or so distinct CDR3 sequences, around 20% seen once. The CDR3 is made up of 17 amino acids. Deletions cut 0 bases from V and 5 bases from J, with 18 bases between. The germline V gene encodes CDR1 SGDLS and CDR2 YYNGEE. This chain uses TRBV9 with TRBJ2-1, with D hard to call. Sequencing was performed on PBMCs from blood, taken around 5 days after vaccination. This TCR came from a middle-aged man who received an inactivated influenza vaccine. The CDR3 bases are TGTGCCAGCAGCGTAGGATGGGCTTTGCCCAGGAACAATGAGCAGTTCTTC. This codes for CASSVGWALPRNNEQFF. The full variable domain, with the rest looked up from reference TRBV9 and TRBJ2-1, is DSGVTQTPKHLITATGQRVTLRCSPRSGDLSVYWYQQSLDQGLQFLIQYYNGEERAKGNILERFSAQQFPDLHSELNLSSLELGDSALYFCASSVGWALPRNNEQFFGPGTRLTVL.